This is a list of T cell receptor beta chains from one sample in a study of blood T cell repertoires in COVID-19. Clones were read by immunoSEQ multiplex PCR, and TCRdb kept only the in-frame ones, dropping some. The table has approximately 92,000 clones, over 80% seen once. The material sequenced was peripheral blood. These receptor sequences come from a man between 65 and 79 years old with active or convalescent COVID-19. Each CDR3 is given with its conserved first and last residue. The D gene is left open where the match is weak. Size is stated for part of the rows, as once, few or many counts, or as a class when the clone is expanded.

J gene	clone size	V gene	D gene	CDR3 protein	CDR3 DNA
TRBJ1-2	once	TRBV30	.	CAWKSGGVPPNYGYTF	TGTGCCTGGAAGAGCGGCGGGGTTCCACCTAACTATGGCTACACCTTC
TRBJ1-4	.	TRBV5-8	.	CASSLREKLFF	TGTGCCAGCAGCTTGCGGGAAAAACTGTTTTTT
TRBJ2-1	once	TRBV9	.	CASSGGLRHNEQFF	TGTGCCAGCAGCGGGGGGCTCCGTCACAATGAGCAGTTCTTC
TRBJ2-5	once	TRBV7-9	TRBD1	CASSFSGGETQYF	TGTGCCAGCAGCTTTTCAGGGGGCGAGACCCAGTACTTC
TRBJ1-5	.	TRBV7-2	.	CASSLRRGEGQPQHF	TGTGCCAGCAGCTTGAGGCGGGGGGAGGGGCAGCCCCAGCATTTT
TRBJ1-2	few	TRBV27	.	CASCLKSGGLGVLANYGYTF	TGTGCCAGCTGTTTAAAATCGGGGGGACTGGGGGTTTTGGCTAACTATGGCTACACCTTC
TRBJ2-3	.	TRBV29-1	.	CSVRGASSTDTQYF	TGCAGCGTTCGGGGGGCCTCTAGCACAGATACGCAGTATTTT
TRBJ1-2	.	TRBV6-1	.	CASSEGLAYGYTF	TGTGCCAGCAGTGAGGGTTTAGCCTATGGCTACACCTTC
TRBJ1-1	.	TRBV5-4	.	CASSLEGRGGLNTEAFF	TGTGCCAGCAGCTTGGAGGGCAGGGGTGGCTTGAACACTGAAGCTTTCTTT
TRBJ1-2	.	TRBV7-8	TRBD1	CASSRTGFYGYTF	TGTGCCAGCAGCCGGACAGGATTCTATGGCTACACCTTC
TRBJ1-5	.	TRBV5-8	TRBD1	CASSSRTGGHRSNQPQHF	TGTGCCAGCAGCTCGAGGACAGGGGGCCATCGTAGCAATCAGCCCCAGCATTTT
TRBJ2-1	.	TRBV10-3	TRBD2	CAISVEGGWEQFF	TGTGCCATCAGTGTCGAGGGAGGGTGGGAGCAGTTCTTC
TRBJ2-2	.	TRBV30	.	CAWSVRGIGELFF	TGTGCCTGGAGTGTACGGGGGATCGGGGAGCTGTTTTTT
TRBJ2-3	.	TRBV5-1	TRBD2	CASSTSGSTDTQYF	TGCGCCAGCAGCACTAGCGGGAGCACAGATACGCAGTATTTT
TRBJ1-1	.	TRBV5-4	.	CASSRGHRGMNTEAFF	TGTGCCAGCAGCCGCGGTCACCGCGGTATGAACACTGAAGCTTTCTTT
TRBJ1-4	.	TRBV14	.	CASSRMSGGKSLAYEKLFF	TGTGCCAGCAGCCGGATGAGCGGGGGCAAGTCTTTGGCTTATGAAAAACTGTTTTTT
TRBJ2-1	.	TRBV7-3	TRBD2	CASSPPGERGRNEQFF	TGTGCCAGCAGCCCCCCCGGGGAGCGGGGGCGGAATGAGCAGTTCTTC
TRBJ1-5	.	TRBV18	.	CASSLLGGSNQPQHF	TGTGCCAGCTCACTGTTGGGGGGGAGCAATCAGCCCCAGCATTTT
TRBJ1-1	.	TRBV6-5	.	CASSVPGNTEAFF	TGTGCCAGCAGCGTCCCAGGGAACACTGAAGCTTTCTTT
TRBJ1-2	.	TRBV5-5	.	CASSSDGLYGYTF	TGTGCCAGCAGCTCGGATGGACTATATGGCTACACCTTC
TRBJ2-7	.	TRBV6-2/TRBV6-3	.	CASSYSLTESYEQYF	TGTGCCAGCAGTTACTCGCTAACCGAGTCCTACGAGCAGTACTTC
TRBJ1-2	.	TRBV18	.	CASSPRTGYGYTF	TGTGCCAGCTCACCAAGGACTGGCTATGGCTACACCTTC
TRBJ2-7	once	TRBV7-9	.	CASSLILAGNEQYF	TGTGCCAGCAGCTTAATACTAGCCGGCAACGAGCAGTACTTC
TRBJ2-5	.	TRBV5-1	.	CASRPQARDQETQYF	TGCGCCAGCAGACCCCAGGCCAGAGATCAAGAGACCCAGTACTTC
TRBJ1-2	.	TRBV28	TRBD1	CATGQILNYGYTF	TGTGCGACGGGACAGATACTAAACTATGGCTACACCTTC
TRBJ1-3	.	TRBV10-1	.	CASSESGQQTRSGNTIYF	TGCGCCAGCAGTGAGTCAGGACAACAGACCCGCTCTGGAAACACCATATATTTT
TRBJ2-1	.	TRBV4-3	TRBD2	CASSRQLAGVYNEQFF	TGCGCCAGCAGCCGCCAACTAGCGGGGGTCTACAATGAGCAGTTCTTC
TRBJ1-5	.	TRBV29-1	.	CSVEGEQPNQPQHF	TGCAGCGTTGAAGGAGAACAGCCTAATCAGCCCCAGCATTTT
TRBJ1-1	.	TRBV9	TRBD1	CASSPGQGESEAFF	TGTGCCAGCAGCCCCGGACAGGGGGAGTCTGAAGCTTTCTTT
TRBJ2-7	.	TRBV12-3/TRBV12-4	.	CASLVTGTYEQYF	TGTGCCAGCCTTGTCACAGGAACCTACGAGCAGTACTTC
TRBJ1-2	once	TRBV2	.	CASSVQNPGWDGYTF	TGTGCCAGCAGCGTTCAGAACCCGGGGTGGGATGGCTACACCTTC
TRBJ1-2	few	TRBV6-1	.	CASSEDAGFSSPYYGYTF	TGTGCCAGCAGTGAAGACGCAGGGTTCAGTTCACCCTACTATGGCTACACCTTC
TRBJ1-4	.	TRBV28	.	CASSSGSANEKLFF	TGTGCCAGCAGTTCGGGATCGGCTAATGAAAAACTGTTTTTT
TRBJ1-4	.	TRBV12-1	.	CASSPKRGNEKLFF	TGTGCCAGCAGCCCAAAGCGGGGGAATGAAAAACTGTTTTTT
TRBJ2-1	.	TRBV3-1/TRBV3-2	TRBD2	CASSQGLAGSSSYNEQFF	TGTGCCAGCAGCCAAGGACTAGCGGGGTCTAGCTCCTACAATGAGCAGTTCTTC
TRBJ1-4	.	TRBV7-6	.	CASSWDGGATNEKLFF	TGTGCCAGCAGCTGGGACGGCGGGGCAACTAATGAAAAACTGTTTTTT
TRBJ1-2	.	TRBV19	.	CASGRGDANYGYTF	TGTGCCAGCGGCCGGGGGGACGCTAACTATGGCTACACCTTC
TRBJ1-2	.	TRBV9	.	CASSVGPYGYTF	TGTGCCAGCAGCGTAGGGCCCTATGGCTACACCTTC
TRBJ2-3	.	TRBV11-1	.	CASSLSARSDTQYF	TGTGCCAGCAGCTTATCGGCGAGGTCAGATACGCAGTATTTT
TRBJ1-2	.	TRBV28	.	CASSSVSSGVNYGYTF	TGTGCCAGCAGTTCCGTATCGTCGGGGGTTAACTATGGCTACACCTTC